A single sample gave rise to the 27 T cell receptor beta chains below, sequenced in a study of human T cells and chemical hapten exposure. TCRdb called the RACE reads again in MiXCR, with one record for every CDR3 protein. The sample carries roughly 380,000 distinct CDR3 sequences, just under 6.5% recorded once. The time point denotes: patch test 2, 6 weeks after DPC sensitization. Treatment meaning: therapeutic diphenylcyclopropenone sensitization with weekly scalp DPC. Sequencing used whole blood, obtained in connection with sensitization to the hapten diphenylcyclopropenone (DPC). The receptors derive from a woman younger than 30 with alopecia areata. Some clones in this sample may be carry-over from other donors' samples.

This clonotype was counted many times. V usage is TRBV5-4 and J usage is TRBJ1-1; TRBD1 matches 7 bases. Germline V CDR1 and CDR2: SGHNT, YYREEE (reference sequence). The trim removed 4 bases at V and 3 bases at J, leaving 12 bases unmatched. This CDR3 has 16 residues. CDR3 region: CASSRPKQGDYTEAFF. The CDR3, as DNA: TGTGCCAGCAGCCGTCCTAAGCAGGGGGATTACACTGAAGCTTTCTTT.

In its sample, this clonotype was seen a few times. The V gene is TRBV29-1, the J gene TRBJ2-5; TRBD1 agrees at 8 bases. This CDR3 contains 12 residues. The V segment lost 6 bases and the J segment 2 bases; nucleotides outside the gene matches: 2. CDR1 is SQVTM, CDR2 ANQGSEA, per germline. In DNA form, the CDR3 reads TGCAGCGTGGGACAGGAACAAGAGACCCAGTACTTC. It specifies CSVGQEQETQYF.

This clonotype was recorded at least ten times. This chain connects TRBV7-2 to TRBJ2-7; D call uncertain. Germline values: CDR1 SGHTA, CDR2 FQGNSA. The CDR3 contains 13 residues. V dropped 4 bases and J dropped 4 bases, with 11 bases sitting between them. CDR3 DNA: TGTGCCAGCAGCTCAATGTGGGGATACGAGCAGTACTTC. Its translation is CASSSMWGYEQYF.

This clonotype came up a few times. The genes are TRBV2 and TRBJ1-1, with 8 bases aligning to TRBD1. The V gene end was trimmed by 6 bases and the J gene end by 0 bases; junction bases not matched to a gene: 6. The CDR3 contains 15 residues. Looked up from germline, CDR1 is SNHLY and CDR2 is FYNNEI. In nucleotides, the CDR3 is TGTGCCAGCAGGGTGACAGGGGAGATGAACACTGAAGCTTTCTTT. It codes for CASRVTGEMNTEAFF.

This clonotype was detected a few times. The rearrangement uses TRBV4-2 and TRBJ1-4; TRBD1 matches 7 bases. Germline loops: CDR1 LGHNA, CDR2 YNFKEQ. The J segment lost 3 bases and the V segment lost 3 bases, leaving 10 bases of the junction unmatched. The CDR3 length is 17 residues. The CDR3 protein is CASSQETGEPANEKLFF. The CDR3 DNA is TGTGCCAGCAGCCAGGAAACAGGGGAGCCGGCTAATGAAAAACTGTTTTTT.

This clonotype occurred many times. The CDR3 DNA reads as TGTGCCAGCAGACCGGACAGCCGCTCTGGAAACACCATATATTTT. Translation gives CASRPDSRSGNTIYF. V is TRBV6-6 and J is TRBJ1-3, with D possibly TRBD1 on 6 matching bases. CDR1 is MNHNY, CDR2 SVGAGI, per germline (reference sequence). Trimming stripped 6 bases from V and 0 bases from J, with 12 bases between. This CDR3 spans 15 amino acids.

This clonotype was counted at least ten times. The chain recombines TRBV11-1 with TRBJ1-6, with TRBD1 identical over 8 bases. Trimming took 5 bases from V and 5 from J; bases not matched to a gene: 2. Germline V gene sequence: CDR1 SGHAT, CDR2 FQDESV (reference sequence). This CDR3 region has 14 residues. DNA for the CDR3: TGTGCCAGCAGCCGGACAGGGAATAATTCACCCCTCCACTTT. It specifies CASSRTGNNSPLHF.

The table lists this clonotype with a few counts. The V call is TRBV5-4, the J call TRBJ2-3, with 9 bases that match TRBD2. The trim removed 8 bases at V and 1 base at J, leaving 17 bases unmatched. The germline V gene has CDR1 SGHNT and CDR2 YYREEE (reference sequence). The CDR3 extends over 18 amino acids. This CDR3 is CASLLGSGGPPGTDTQYF. CDR3 nucleotides: TGTGCCAGTCTGCTAGGTAGCGGGGGACCGCCCGGCACAGATACGCAGTATTTT.

This clonotype came up many times. The J gene is TRBJ1-5, the V gene TRBV12-3 or TRBV12-4; D remains unclear. CDR3 length: 15 amino acids. Deletions cut 4 bases from V and 4 bases from J, with 14 bases between. CDR3 nucleotide sequence: TGTGCCAGCAGTTGGAGTAGGGCGGCAAATCAGCCCCAGCATTTT. Its protein is CASSWSRAANQPQHF.

This clonotype has at least ten counts. The rearrangement joins TRBV5-5 to TRBJ1-3; no reliable D call. CDR1 is SGHKS and CDR2 is YYEKEE in the germline V gene (reference sequence). Trimming pared 4 bases from V and 2 bases from J, leaving 10 bases between. The CDR3 has 14 residues. Here the CDR3 reads CASSQRTAGNTIYF. CDR3 coding DNA: TGTGCCAGCAGCCAAAGGACTGCTGGAAACACCATATATTTT.

This clonotype occurred many times. The rearrangement links TRBV6-6 to TRBJ1-3, with D tentatively TRBD1 (6 bases). Trimming removed 6 bases at V and 0 bases at J, with 12 bases between. Germline V CDR1 and CDR2: MNHNY, SVGAGI (reference sequence). This CDR3 contains 15 residues. The chain's CDR3 is CASRGTQSSGNTIYF. The CDR3 nucleotides are TGTGCCAGCAGAGGGACACAGAGCTCTGGAAACACCATATATTTT.

This clonotype was recorded at least ten times. The J gene is TRBJ2-5, the V gene TRBV7-2, with D unclear. Germline CDR1 reads SGHTA; CDR2 reads FQGNSA. V gave up 1 base and J gave up 2 bases, with 2 bases separating them. CDR3 length: 12 residues. The chain's CDR3 is CASSLVQETQYF. The CDR3 bases are TGTGCCAGCAGCTTAGTACAAGAGACCCAGTACTTC.

Written as DNA, the CDR3 is TGCGCCAGCAGCTTACAGCGGCGGAACACTGAAGCTTTCTTT. Its translation is CASSLQRRNTEAFF. The rearrangement joins TRBV5-1 to TRBJ1-1; D gene ambiguous. The germline gives CDR1 SGHRS, CDR2 YFSETQ. V lost 2 bases to trimming and J lost 1 base, with 9 bases between them. The CDR3 is 14 amino acids.

The sample holds a few counts of this clonotype. The J gene is TRBJ2-1, the V gene TRBV6-2 or TRBV6-3, with 10 bases fitting TRBD1. Trimming removed 8 bases from V and 7 bases from J; junction bases left unmatched: 14. Germline V gene sequence: CDR1 MNHEY, CDR2 SVGEGT. This CDR3 contains 16 residues. CDR3: CASLPAGTGERNEQFF. CDR3 nucleotide sequence: TGTGCCAGCCTACCTGCCGGGACAGGGGAACGAAATGAGCAGTTCTTC.

The V call is TRBV6-1, the J call TRBJ2-3, with D tentatively TRBD2 (5 bases). Germline CDR1 MNHNS, CDR2 SASEGT. The V gene lost 2 bases and the J gene lost 7 bases, with 13 bases spanning the gap. CDR3 length: 14 amino acids. CDR3 in amino acids: CASSESFTGYTQYF. Written as DNA, the CDR3 is TGTGCCAGCAGTGAATCGTTCACGGGGTATACGCAGTATTTT.

This chain links TRBV27 with TRBJ1-1, with D perhaps TRBD1 (6 bases). The germline V gene has CDR1 MNHEY and CDR2 SMNVEV (reference sequence). The CDR3 spans 15 residues. Trimming removed 8 bases at V and 1 base at J, with 17 bases between. This chain's CDR3 is CASRTTGLPNTEAFF. CDR3 DNA sequence: TGTGCCAGCCGAACCACAGGGCTTCCGAACACTGAAGCTTTCTTT.

This clonotype was seen only a few times. The chain links TRBV4-2 to TRBJ2-5; no clear D. This CDR3 contains 14 residues. Germline values: CDR1 LGHNA, CDR2 YNFKEQ. With 0 bases removed from V and 2 bases from J, the gap between germline ends came to 7 bases. This CDR3 reads CASSQDRLQETQYF. In DNA, the CDR3 is TGTGCCAGCAGCCAAGATCGGCTTCAAGAGACCCAGTACTTC.

This clonotype was observed a handful of times. This chain joins TRBV4-2 and TRBJ1-4, with unresolved D. Germline loops: CDR1 LGHNA, CDR2 YNFKEQ. There are 19 residues in the CDR3. Trimming shortened V by 0 bases and J by 5 bases, and 22 bases separated the two germline ends. The CDR3 DNA reads as TGTGCCAGCAGCCAAGATTTGAAGAGGCCCGCAGGCAGAAATGAAAAACTGTTTTTT. Amino acid sequence: CASSQDLKRPAGRNEKLFF.

This clonotype was observed a few times. CDR3 DNA: TGTGCCAGCAGACAGGGGCTGGCTGAAGCTTTCTTT. Its protein product is CASRQGLAEAFF. The V and J genes are TRBV6-2 or TRBV6-3 and TRBJ1-1; 7 bases agree with TRBD1. The CDR3 is 12 residues long. The germline V gene has CDR1 MNHEY and CDR2 SVGEGT. V was clipped by 6 bases and J by 6 bases; unmatched bases: 4.

In its sample, this clonotype was seen many times. This sequence joins TRBV5-1 and TRBJ2-3, with unresolved D. V lost 2 bases to trimming and J lost 6 bases, with 13 bases between them. The germline gives CDR1 SGHRS, CDR2 YFSETQ. The CDR3 extends over 14 amino acids. In DNA form, the CDR3 reads TGCGCCAGCAGCTTTGAAGGAGACTCGGATACGCAGTATTTT. Its translation is CASSFEGDSDTQYF.

This clonotype was picked up a small number of times. The chain uses TRBV28 and TRBJ1-4; 7 positions match TRBD1. The CDR3 sequence is 15 residues long. CDR1 MDHEN and CDR2 SYDVKM come from the germline V gene. With 3 bases clipped from V and 7 bases from J, the junction kept 8 bases outside the gene matches. The CDR3 DNA reads TGTGCCAGCAGTTTCCGACAGGGCGGTGCTGAAAAACTGTTTTTT. This encodes CASSFRQGGAEKLFF.

This clonotype has more than one count but fewer than ten. The rearrangement uses TRBV7-3 and TRBJ2-1; 10 bases line up with TRBD2. Per the germline V gene, CDR1 is SGHTA and CDR2 is FQGTGA. The V and J ends lost 1 base and 5 bases, in that order; junction bases with no gene match: 5. The CDR3 is made up of 16 amino acids. This CDR3 reads CASSLIAAGGNNEQFF. Written as DNA, the CDR3 is TGTGCCAGCAGCTTAATTGCAGCGGGGGGGAACAATGAGCAGTTCTTC.

This clonotype was seen a handful of times. The V gene is TRBV7-2, the J gene TRBJ2-3; possibly TRBD1 for D (5 bases). V was shortened by 1 base and J by 7 bases, with 18 bases between the two germline ends. Germline CDR1 reads SGHTA; CDR2 reads FQGNSA. This CDR3 contains 16 residues. The CDR3, as DNA: TGTGCCAGCAGCTTAGGGGCCCAGACAGCCGGTTATACGCAGTATTTT. Its translation: CASSLGAQTAGYTQYF.

The chain carries TRBV29-1 and TRBJ2-1; D might be TRBD2 (5 bases). Germline loops: CDR1 SQVTM, CDR2 ANQGSEA. Trimming took off 6 bases at V and 3 bases at J, with 12 bases between the two ends. The CDR3 length is 13 residues. The DNA for the CDR3 is TGCAGCGTGTGGTTAGCGAACTACAATGAGCAGTTCTTC. Translation: CSVWLANYNEQFF.

In this sample, this clonotype turned up many times. The chain employs TRBV12-3 or TRBV12-4 and TRBJ1-5, with 8 bases lining up with TRBD1. J was trimmed by 7 bases and V by 3 bases; bases with no gene match: 5. The CDR3 loop spans 14 amino acids. Here the CDR3 DNA reads TGTGCCAGCAGTTTCGGGACAGGCAGGCAGCCCCAGCATTTT. This gives the protein CASSFGTGRQPQHF.

This clonotype occurred a few times. This chain links TRBV28 with TRBJ2-1; tentative D call: TRBD2 (5 bases). V gave up 6 bases and J gave up 7 bases, with 7 bases separating them. The CDR3 runs 11 residues. Germline CDR1 reads MDHEN; CDR2 reads SYDVKM. CDR3 sequence reads: CASRTGNEQFF. Here the CDR3 DNA reads TGTGCCAGCAGGACGGGGAATGAGCAGTTCTTC.

There are a few counts of this clonotype. V gene TRBV5-1 combines with J gene TRBJ2-3, with D unresolved. The germline V and J ends were trimmed by 1 base and 0 bases, with 6 bases remaining between them. This CDR3 has 14 amino acids. Germline V gives CDR1 SGHRS, CDR2 YFSETQ. The CDR3 nucleotides are TGCGCCAGCAGCTTGCTAGTTAGCACAGATACGCAGTATTTT. Encoded protein: CASSLLVSTDTQYF.